The source of this T cell receptor (beta chain) is a study of human T cells and chemical hapten exposure. The overall study: For the roughly 26-week duration of the study, patients were given weekly doses of diphenylcyclopropenone on the scalp.

TCRdb passed the RACE reads through MiXCR, listing each CDR3 protein once. The sample has tens of thousands of distinct CDR3 sequences; 12% are singletons. This sample's time point: pre-sensitization, week 0. Treatment specified: therapeutic diphenylcyclopropenone sensitization with weekly scalp DPC. Each patch test followed a blood draw. V lost 9 bases and J lost 6, with 12 bases in between. In germline, CDR1 is MNHEY, CDR2 SMNVEV (reference sequence). The CDR3 spans 11 residues. The clonotype was recovered from a woman aged 30 to 39 with alopecia areata. Some clones in this sample may be carry-over from other donors' samples. The rearrangement links TRBV27 to TRBJ2-7; D is possibly TRBD1 or TRBD2 (5 bases each). Sequenced here: whole blood, sampled in connection with sensitization to the hapten diphenylcyclopropenone (DPC). In DNA form, the CDR3 reads TGTGCCAGTACAGGAGGTGGCGAGCAGTACTTC. Protein product: CASTGGGEQYF.